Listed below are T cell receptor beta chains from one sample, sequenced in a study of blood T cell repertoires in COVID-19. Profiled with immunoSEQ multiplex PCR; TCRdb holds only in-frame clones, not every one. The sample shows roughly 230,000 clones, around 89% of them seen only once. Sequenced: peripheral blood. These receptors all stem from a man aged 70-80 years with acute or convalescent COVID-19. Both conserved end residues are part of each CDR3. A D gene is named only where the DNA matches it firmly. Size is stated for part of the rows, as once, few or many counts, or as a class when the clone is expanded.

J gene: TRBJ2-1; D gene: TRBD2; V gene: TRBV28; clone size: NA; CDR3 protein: CASSAIPGLAGYNEQFF; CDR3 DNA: TGTGCCAGCAGTGCAATCCCGGGACTAGCGGGATACAATGAGCAGTTCTTC
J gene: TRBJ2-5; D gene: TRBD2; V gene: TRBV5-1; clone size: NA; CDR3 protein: CASSLGVAGAQETQYF; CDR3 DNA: TGCGCCAGCAGCTTGGGGGTAGCGGGGGCCCAAGAGACCCAGTACTTC
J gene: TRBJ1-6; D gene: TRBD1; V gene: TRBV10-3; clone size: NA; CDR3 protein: CAISAYRGNSPLHF; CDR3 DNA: TGTGCCATCAGTGCCTACAGGGGGAATTCACCCCTCCACTTT
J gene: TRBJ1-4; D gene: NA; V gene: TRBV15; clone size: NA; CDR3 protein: CATSRDIGRSSATNEKLFF; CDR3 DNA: TGTGCCACCAGCAGAGATATTGGCAGGTCCTCTGCAACTAATGAAAAACTGTTTTTT
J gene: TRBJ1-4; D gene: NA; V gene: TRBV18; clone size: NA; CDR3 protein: CASSPRRPTNEKLFF; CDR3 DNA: TGTGCCAGCTCACCACGGAGGCCGACTAATGAAAAACTGTTTTTT
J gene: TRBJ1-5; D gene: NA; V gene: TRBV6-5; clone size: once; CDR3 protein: CASSLRVHNQPQHF; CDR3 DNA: TGTGCCAGCAGCCTCCGGGTCCACAATCAGCCCCAGCATTTT
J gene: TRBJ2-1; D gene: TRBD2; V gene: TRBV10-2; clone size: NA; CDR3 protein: CAIGTSGRQGEQFF; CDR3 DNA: TGCGCCATCGGGACTAGCGGCCGGCAGGGTGAGCAGTTCTTC
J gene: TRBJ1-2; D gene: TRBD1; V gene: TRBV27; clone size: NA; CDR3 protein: CASSLRMNRGLGYGYTF; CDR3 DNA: TGTGCCAGCAGTTTAAGGATGAACAGGGGGTTAGGCTATGGCTACACCTTC
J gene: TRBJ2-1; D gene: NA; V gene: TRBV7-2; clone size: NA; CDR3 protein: CASSLDGSGYNEQFF; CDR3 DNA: TGTGCCAGCAGCTTAGACGGGAGCGGCTACAATGAGCAGTTCTTC
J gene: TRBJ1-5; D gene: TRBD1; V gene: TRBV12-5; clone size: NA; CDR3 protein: CASGLEGGRQPQHF; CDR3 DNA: TGTGCTAGTGGTTTGGAAGGGGGCAGGCAGCCCCAGCATTTT